The entry that follows covers one T cell receptor (beta chain) sequence. The antigen remains unidentified. The entry originates in a study of cytomegalovirus exposure and HLA in healthy donors. The study, taken as a whole, reports: An observed cluster of highly shared sequence variants was recorded as a likely sequencing artifact.

60 Vbeta and 13 Jbeta primers were used in PCR. In the original analysis: In a later analysis, some 80 million unique TCR beta chains included roughly 11 million shared by two or more donors. Libraries were prepared by immunoSEQ multiplex PCR; TCRdb keeps only in-frame clonotypes and omits some of them. V and J calls and clone size are given by that table; D and trimming were obtained from the DNA. The sample shows about 150,000 clones, about 73% of them seen only once. The material sequenced was PBMCs. The sequence derives from a woman aged 55-69 years in good health and CMV-seropositive.

CDR3 nucleotide sequence: TGCAGCGCCCTGCCCAGGACAGGGAGGAACTATGGCTACACCTTC. Protein sequence: CSALPRTGRNYGYTF. J is TRBJ1-2 and V is TRBV29-1; TRBD1 matches 8 bases. Germline CDR1 is SQVTM and CDR2 is ANQGSEA. The CDR3 consists of 15 residues. V shed 7 bases and J 2 bases; nucleotides not matched to a gene: 12.